The clone carrying this T cell receptor beta chain was found once. Antigen unknown. The germline V gene has CDR1 SGDLS and CDR2 YYNGEE. CDR3 size: 12 residues. Trimming removed 2 bases from V and 7 bases from J, with 7 bases in between. The data were taken from a study of a mutant IDH1 vaccine in newly diagnosed glioma. For the study at large: Vaccines were first given 4-6 weeks after radiotherapy alone, or with temozolomide cycles.

The time point: week 35, safety follow-up. Doses of 300 ug of mutant IDH1 20-mer peptide were given with topical imiquimod. Profiling relied on immunoSEQ multiplex PCR, and the TCRdb table lists in-frame clones only, not all of them. This table has about 54,000 clones, 70% to 90% appearing once. The receptor was derived from a man aged 35 to 55 with glioma. The sample in question was PBMCs, obtained from a glioma patient whose treatment included an IDH1 peptide vaccine. The chain has TRBV9 and TRBJ1-3; unclear D gene. The CDR3 sequence: CASSVLPNTIYF. The DNA for the CDR3 is TGTGCCAGCAGCGTGCTCCCTAACACCATATATTTT.